By frequency in the sample, the clone carrying this T cell receptor beta chain is medium-sized. These data are taken from a study of technical replicates of blood from a few donors. Here immunoSEQ multiplex PCR was the method, and the copy in TCRdb shows in-frame clones only, minus some. The sample records over 9,000 clones, around 92% being singletons. The CDR3 is 13 amino acids. Germline V gene sequence: CDR1 MNHEY, CDR2 SMNVEV (reference sequence). V trimming: 5 bases; J trimming: 6 bases; junction bases outside the gene matches: 6. This TCR derives from a human donor in good health. The chain employs TRBV27 and TRBJ2-7; TRBD1 matches 8 bases. Sequences were obtained from PBMCs. CDR3 nucleotide sequence: TGTGCCAGCAGTCCGACAGGGGCTGGCGAGCAGTACTTC. Residues: CASSPTGAGEQYF.